Following are 5 T cell receptor beta chains from one sample sequenced in a study of metastatic and nonmetastatic thyroid tumors. TCRdb used MiXCR to call clones anew from the PCR reads. The table includes 20,000 to 25,000 clones, about 30% detected once. Every patient was untreated before thyroid surgery. The material sequenced was tumor tissue. The receptors here all came from a female donor with papillary thyroid cancer or a benign thyroid nodule (not recorded which). Some clones in this sample may be carry-over from other donors' samples.

This clone has a count of ten or more. The gene calls are TRBV28 and TRBJ2-7; TRBD2 agrees at 8 bases. Germline V gene data show CDR1 as MDHEN and CDR2 as SYDVKM. The CDR3 spans 14 residues. V was clipped by 5 bases and J by 5 bases; unmatched bases: 8. In DNA, the CDR3 is TGTGCCAGCAGTGCCCCGGGACTAGAAGACGAGCAGTACTTC. This sequence encodes CASSAPGLEDEQYF.

This clone was seen at least ten times. This chain joins TRBV4-3 and TRBJ2-3; 14 nucleotides align to TRBD2. CDR3 length: 20 residues. Trimming cost V 1 base and J 1 base; bases outside gene matches: 10. CDR1 is LGHNA and CDR2 is YSLEER in the germline V gene. The CDR3 loop is CASSQVGLAGDPKRTDTQYF. The CDR3 DNA reads as TGCGCCAGCAGCCAAGTGGGACTAGCGGGGGACCCTAAACGCACAGATACGCAGTATTTT.

This clone has ten or more counts. The rearrangement links TRBV20-1 to TRBJ2-5, with 8 bases matching TRBD1. The V gene end was trimmed by 6 bases and the J gene end by 4 bases; junction bases not matched to a gene: 13. Germline CDR1 is DFQATT and CDR2 is SNEGSKA (reference sequence). The CDR3 consists of 15 residues. The CDR3 sequence is CSARSYRGWRETQYF. The CDR3 nucleotides are TGCAGTGCCAGATCCTACAGGGGGTGGAGAGAGACCCAGTACTTC.

This clone was picked up many times. The rearrangement uses TRBV7-8 and TRBJ2-1; 9 bases align to TRBD2. The CDR3 spans 16 residues. Germline CDR1 and CDR2: SGHVS and FQNEAQ. With 4 bases clipped from V and 7 bases from J, the junction kept 11 bases outside the gene matches. The DNA for the CDR3 is TGTGCCAGCAGCTCCAAATTCGCGGGGGGGGTAAATGAGCAGTTCTTC. Translated: CASSSKFAGGVNEQFF.

This clone was seen many times. The chain is built from TRBV10-3 and TRBJ2-2; 7 nucleotides match TRBD1. The V gene end was trimmed by 0 bases and the J gene end by 7 bases; junction bases not matched to a gene: 5. The CDR3 consists of 15 residues. The germline gives CDR1 ENHRY, CDR2 SYGVKD. The CDR3 nucleotides read TGTGCCATCAGTGAGTCTGGACAGGTGAACGGGGAGCTGTTTTTT. It is translated as CAISESGQVNGELFF.